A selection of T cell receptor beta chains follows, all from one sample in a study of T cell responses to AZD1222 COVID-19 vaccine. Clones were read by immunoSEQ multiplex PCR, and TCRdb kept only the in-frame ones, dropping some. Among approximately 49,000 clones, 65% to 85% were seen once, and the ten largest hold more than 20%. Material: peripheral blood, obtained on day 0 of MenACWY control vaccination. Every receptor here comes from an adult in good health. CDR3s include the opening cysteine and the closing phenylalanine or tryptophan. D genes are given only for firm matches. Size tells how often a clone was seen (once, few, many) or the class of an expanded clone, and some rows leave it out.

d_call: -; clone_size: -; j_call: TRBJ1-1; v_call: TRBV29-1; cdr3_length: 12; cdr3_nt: TGCAGCGTTGATAGGGTGGCCACTGAAGCTTTCTTT; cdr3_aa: CSVDRVATEAFF
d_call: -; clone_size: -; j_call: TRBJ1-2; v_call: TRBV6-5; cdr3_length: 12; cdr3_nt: TGTGCCAGCGGGGGAGGTAACTATGGCTACACCTTC; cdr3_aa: CASGGGNYGYTF
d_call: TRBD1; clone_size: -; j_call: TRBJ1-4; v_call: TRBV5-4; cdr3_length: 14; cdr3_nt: TGTGCCAGCAGCTCACAGGGGGGGAACGAAAAACTGTTTTTT; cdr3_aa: CASSSQGGNEKLFF
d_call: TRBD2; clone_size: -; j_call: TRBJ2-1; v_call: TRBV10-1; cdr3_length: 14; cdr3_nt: TGCGCCAGCAGTGAGGCCGGTAGCGGGAGGGAGCAGTTCTTC; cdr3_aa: CASSEAGSGREQFF
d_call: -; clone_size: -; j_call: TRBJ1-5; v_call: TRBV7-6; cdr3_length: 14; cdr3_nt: TGTGCCAGCAGCCCCGTTGGGTTCAATCAGCCCCAGCATTTT; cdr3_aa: CASSPVGFNQPQHF
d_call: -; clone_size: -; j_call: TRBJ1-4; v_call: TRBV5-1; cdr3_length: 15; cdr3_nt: TGCGCCAGCAGCTTGGCCGGGGTTGCTAATGAAAAACTGTTTTTT; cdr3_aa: CASSLAGVANEKLFF
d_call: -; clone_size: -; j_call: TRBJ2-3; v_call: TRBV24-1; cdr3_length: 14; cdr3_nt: TGTGCCACCAGTGATAAGGGACTGACAGATACGCAGTATTTT; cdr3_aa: CATSDKGLTDTQYF
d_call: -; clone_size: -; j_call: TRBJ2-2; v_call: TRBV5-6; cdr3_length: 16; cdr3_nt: TGTGCCAGCAGCCCGATGGGGGGGCGCAACACCGGGGAGCTGTTTTTT; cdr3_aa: CASSPMGGRNTGELFF
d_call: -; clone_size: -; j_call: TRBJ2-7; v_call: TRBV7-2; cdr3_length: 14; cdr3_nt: TGTGCCAGCAGCTTACGCATTAAAGGTGAAGGAGTTTACTTC; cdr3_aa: CASSLRIKGEGVYF
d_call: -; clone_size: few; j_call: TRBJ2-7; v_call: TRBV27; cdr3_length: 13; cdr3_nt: TGTGCCAGCAGGGGCCTTGGGACGCACGAGCAGTACTTC; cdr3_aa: CASRGLGTHEQYF
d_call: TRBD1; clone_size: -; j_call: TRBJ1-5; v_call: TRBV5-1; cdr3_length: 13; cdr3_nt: TGCGCCAGCAGCTTAGAACAGGGGCAGCCCCAGCATTTT; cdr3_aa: CASSLEQGQPQHF
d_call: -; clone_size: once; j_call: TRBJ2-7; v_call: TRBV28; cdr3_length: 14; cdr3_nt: TGTGCCAGCAGTCAATATGGGAGCTCCTACGAGCAGTACTTC; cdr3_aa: CASSQYGSSYEQYF
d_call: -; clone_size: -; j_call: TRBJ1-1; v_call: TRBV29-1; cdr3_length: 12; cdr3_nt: TGCAGCGTCGGGTTGTCGGGCACTGAAGCTTTCTTT; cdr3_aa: CSVGLSGTEAFF
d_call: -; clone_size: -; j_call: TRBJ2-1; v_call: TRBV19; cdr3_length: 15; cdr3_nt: TGTGCCAGTAGTATAGAAGGAAACTCCTACAATGAGCAGTTCTTC; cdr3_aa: CASSIEGNSYNEQFF
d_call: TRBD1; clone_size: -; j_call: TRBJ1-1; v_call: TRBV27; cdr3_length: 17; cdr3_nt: TGTGCCAGCAGTGGTTGGGACAGGGGGCTTCTGAACACTGAAGCTTTCTTT; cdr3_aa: CASSGWDRGLLNTEAFF
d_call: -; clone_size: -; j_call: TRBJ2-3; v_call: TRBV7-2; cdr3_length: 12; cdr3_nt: TGTGCCAGCAGCTTACGCTCAGATACGCAGTATTTT; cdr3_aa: CASSLRSDTQYF
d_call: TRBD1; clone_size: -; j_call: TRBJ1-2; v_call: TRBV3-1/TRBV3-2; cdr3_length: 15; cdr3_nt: TGTGCCAGCAGCCAAACCGGGACAGGGGTGGGAGGCTACACCTTC; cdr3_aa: CASSQTGTGVGGYTF
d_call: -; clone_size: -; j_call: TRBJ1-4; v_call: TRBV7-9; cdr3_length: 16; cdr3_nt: TGTGCCAGCAGCTTAGGAGTCGCAGGGGCCGGGGAAAAACTGTTTTTT; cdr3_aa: CASSLGVAGAGEKLFF
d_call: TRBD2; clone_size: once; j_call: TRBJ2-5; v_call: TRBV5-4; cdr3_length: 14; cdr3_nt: TGTGCCAGCAGCTCCCGACTAGCGGGAGAGACCCAGTACTTC; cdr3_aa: CASSSRLAGETQYF
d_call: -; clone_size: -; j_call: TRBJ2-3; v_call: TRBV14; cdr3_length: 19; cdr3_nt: TGTGCCAGCAGCCAGATTCCCTTTACTACAGGGATAAGCACAGATACGCAGTATTTT; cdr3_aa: CASSQIPFTTGISTDTQYF
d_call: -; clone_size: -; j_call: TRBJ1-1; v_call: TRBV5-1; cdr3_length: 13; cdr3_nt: TGCGCCAGCAGCTTGGAACAGTCTAATAAAGCTTTCTTT; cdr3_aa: CASSLEQSNKAFF
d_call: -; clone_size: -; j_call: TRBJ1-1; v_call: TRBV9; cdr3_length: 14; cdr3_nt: TGTGCCAGCAGTGGATTTGGTCCGGACACTGAAGCTTTCTTT; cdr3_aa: CASSGFGPDTEAFF
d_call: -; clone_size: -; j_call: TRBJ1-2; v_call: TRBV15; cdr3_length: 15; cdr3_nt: TGTGCCACCAGCAGAGATGGGGGAGGAGTCTATGGCTACACCTTC; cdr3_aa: CATSRDGGGVYGYTF
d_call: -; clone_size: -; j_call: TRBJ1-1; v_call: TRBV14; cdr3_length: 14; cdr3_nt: TGTGCCAGCAGTTACTCCCGGGTGAACACTGAAGCTTTCTTT; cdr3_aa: CASSYSRVNTEAFF
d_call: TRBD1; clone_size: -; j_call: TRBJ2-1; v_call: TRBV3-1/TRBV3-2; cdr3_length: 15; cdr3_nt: TGTGCCAGCAGCCGAGGGGGAGACAGGGCCAATGAGCAGTTCTTC; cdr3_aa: CASSRGGDRANEQFF
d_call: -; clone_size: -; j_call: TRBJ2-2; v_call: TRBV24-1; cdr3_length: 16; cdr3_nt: TGTGCCACCAGTGCTTTAGCGGAGGGGGGGACCGGGGAGCTGTTTTTT; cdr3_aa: CATSALAEGGTGELFF
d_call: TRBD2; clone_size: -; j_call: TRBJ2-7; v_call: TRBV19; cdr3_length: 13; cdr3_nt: TGTGCCAGCAGAGCGGGAGGATCCTACGAGCAGTACTTC; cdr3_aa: CASRAGGSYEQYF
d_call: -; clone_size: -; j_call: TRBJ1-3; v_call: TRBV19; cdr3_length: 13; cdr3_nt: TGTGCCAGTCTTCTCAGCTCTGGAAACACCATATATTTT; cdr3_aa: CASLLSSGNTIYF
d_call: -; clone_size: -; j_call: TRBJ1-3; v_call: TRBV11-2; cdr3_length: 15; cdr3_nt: TGTGCCAGCAGCTTGTGGGGGGCAAGGGGAAACACCATATATTTT; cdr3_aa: CASSLWGARGNTIYF
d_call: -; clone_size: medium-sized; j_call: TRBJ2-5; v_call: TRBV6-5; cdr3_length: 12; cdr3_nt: TGTGCCAGCAGAGCTGGGAGGGAGACCCAGTACTTC; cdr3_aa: CASRAGRETQYF
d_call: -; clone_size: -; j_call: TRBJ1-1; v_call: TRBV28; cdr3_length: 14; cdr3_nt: TGTGCCAGCGGGGTGACAGGTGGGAACACTGAAGCTTTCTTT; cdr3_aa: CASGVTGGNTEAFF